The rows below give T cell receptor beta chains drawn from one sample of a study of blood T cell repertoires in COVID-19. TCRdb's copy holds only in-frame clones and misses some; the assay was immunoSEQ multiplex PCR. The sample lists about 260,000 clones; just under 90% were seen once. Sequencing was performed on peripheral blood. The source is a woman in her thirties or forties with acute or convalescent COVID-19. Both conserved end residues are part of each CDR3. Each record gives: D gene, V gene, J gene, clone size, CDR3 protein, CDR3 DNA. A D gene is named only where the DNA matches it firmly. A clone size is listed for some rows: how often the clone was seen (once, few, many), or a class if it is expanded.

TRBD1	TRBV5-4	TRBJ1-2	-	CASSQQGDGYTF	TGTGCCAGCAGCCAACAGGGGGATGGCTACACCTTC
-	TRBV5-8	TRBJ1-2	-	CASSLASGHTF	TGTGCCAGCAGCTTGGCCTCTGGGCACACCTTC
-	TRBV2	TRBJ1-1	-	CASSVTTRKAFF	TGTGCCAGCAGCGTGACAACCCGCAAAGCTTTCTTT
TRBD1	TRBV5-5	TRBJ1-4	many	CASTTPGQGDEKLFF	TGTGCCAGCACCACGCCCGGACAGGGTGATGAAAAACTGTTTTTT
TRBD1	TRBV7-6	TRBJ2-1	-	CASSPQVTGPTSNEQFF	TGTGCCAGCAGCCCCCAAGTGACAGGGCCTACCTCCAATGAGCAGTTCTTC
-	TRBV27	TRBJ2-5	-	CASSGWGRGETQYF	TGTGCCAGCAGTGGGTGGGGACGGGGGGAGACCCAGTACTTC
TRBD1	TRBV9	TRBJ1-1	-	CASSQQGAHTEAFF	TGTGCCAGCAGCCAGCAGGGGGCGCACACTGAAGCTTTCTTT
TRBD1	TRBV5-1	TRBJ2-1	-	CASSFPDRAYNEQFF	TGCGCCAGCAGTTTCCCGGACAGGGCCTACAATGAGCAGTTCTTC
TRBD1	TRBV6-6	TRBJ1-4	-	CASSYFAGQGNEKLFF	TGTGCCAGCAGTTACTTTGCGGGACAGGGGAATGAAAAACTGTTTTTT
TRBD1	TRBV5-1	TRBJ1-1	-	CASSLPSDRGIAFF	TGCGCCAGCAGCTTGCCGAGTGACAGGGGGATAGCTTTCTTT
TRBD1	TRBV5-5	TRBJ1-2	-	CASSGTGGYGYTF	TGTGCCAGCAGCGGGACAGGGGGCTATGGCTACACCTTC
TRBD1	TRBV6-5	TRBJ1-5	-	CASRSGQGGNQPQHF	TGTGCCAGCAGGTCGGGACAGGGAGGCAATCAGCCCCAGCATTTT
TRBD1	TRBV24-1	TRBJ1-1	-	CATSLNAGTGETTEAFF	TGTGCCACCAGTCTTAACGCCGGGACAGGGGAGACCACTGAAGCTTTCTTT
TRBD1	TRBV10-3	TRBJ1-1	-	CAIRRTGESTEAFF	TGTGCCATCCGCCGGACAGGGGAGTCCACTGAAGCTTTCTTT
-	TRBV7-9	TRBJ2-1	-	CASSLGADEQFF	TGTGCCAGCAGCTTAGGGGCAGATGAGCAGTTCTTC
TRBD1	TRBV4-2	TRBJ2-3	-	CASSDQTGALRDTQYF	TGTGCCAGCAGCGACCAGACAGGGGCCCTCAGAGATACGCAGTATTTT
-	TRBV3-1/TRBV3-2	TRBJ1-2	-	CASSQDLGGRSYGYTF	TGTGCCAGCAGCCAAGATCTAGGTGGGAGATCATATGGCTACACCTTC
TRBD1	TRBV7-2	TRBJ1-2	once	CASSLLGQGTGYTF	TGTGCCAGCAGCTTGCTGGGACAGGGGACCGGCTACACCTTC
TRBD1	TRBV24-1	TRBJ2-5	-	CATSAAQQGYPPETQYF	TGTGCCACCAGTGCCGCTCAACAGGGGTACCCCCCAGAGACCCAGTACTTC
TRBD2	TRBV3-1/TRBV3-2	TRBJ2-3	-	CASSQGSGGLVTQYF	TGTGCCAGCAGCCAAGGTAGCGGGGGGTTGGTTACGCAGTATTTT
TRBD1	TRBV2	TRBJ1-4	-	CASSEQQGVNEKLFF	TGTGCCAGCAGTGAACAACAGGGGGTTAATGAAAAACTGTTTTTT
TRBD2	TRBV7-2	TRBJ2-3	-	CASSLVSGGDTQYF	TGTGCCAGCAGCTTAGTTAGCGGGGGGGATACGCAGTATTTT
-	TRBV18	TRBJ1-2	-	CASSPRAGSANYGYTF	TGTGCCAGCTCACCACGAGCGGGTTCAGCTAACTATGGCTACACCTTC
-	TRBV5-1	TRBJ1-1	-	CASRRVRTLERGNTEAFF	TGCGCCAGCAGGCGGGTGAGGACCTTAGAGCGGGGGAACACTGAAGCTTTCTTT
TRBD1	TRBV19	TRBJ1-3	-	CASSPTGAGNTIYF	TGTGCCAGTAGCCCAACAGGGGCCGGAAACACCATATATTTT
-	TRBV5-3	TRBJ1-2	-	CARKAGTF	TGTGCCAGAAAAGCAGGGACCTTC
-	TRBV5-5	TRBJ1-2	-	CASSLAGNSNGYTF	TGTGCCAGCAGCTTGGCAGGGAATTCAAATGGCTACACCTTC
-	TRBV29-1	TRBJ1-2	-	CSVEKGSGYTF	TGCAGCGTTGAAAAGGGGTCTGGCTACACCTTC
TRBD2	TRBV3-1/TRBV3-2	TRBJ2-3	-	CASSHVAGGPRNTQYF	TGTGCCAGCAGCCATGTTGCGGGGGGGCCGAGGAATACGCAGTATTTT
TRBD1	TRBV6-4	TRBJ1-2	-	CASSYKQGSNYGYTF	TGTGCCAGCAGTTATAAACAGGGGTCTAACTATGGCTACACCTTC
-	TRBV12-3/TRBV12-4	TRBJ1-2	few	CASRLYWGYTF	TGTGCCAGCAGACTATATTGGGGCTACACCTTC
-	TRBV18	TRBJ1-2	-	CASSPGPEIHGYTF	TGTGCCAGCTCACCGGGGCCAGAGATCCATGGCTACACCTTC
TRBD2	TRBV11-2	TRBJ2-5	-	CASRAVAGKETQYF	TGTGCCAGCAGAGCTGTAGCGGGTAAAGAGACCCAGTACTTC